The T cell receptor (beta chain) under discussion was sequenced for a study of blood T cell repertoires in COVID-19. Whole-study context: Samples of COVID-19 (acute and convalescent) were obtained from the United States, Italy and Spain. PBMCs, B-cell-depleted T cells, or T cells were the source of the cDNA or gDNA that made up the material.

TCRdb keeps only in-frame clones here, not all; method: immunoSEQ multiplex PCR. The table lists some 230,000 clones, roughly 86% of them singletons, with roughly 10% in the top ten. This CDR3 is built from 16 residues. Trimming removed 3 bases from V and 5 bases from J; junction bases left unmatched: 13. Germline-derived CDR1 and CDR2 are SGHDT and YYEEEE. Followed over time, Seattle patients had been enrolled while infection was active. Source material: peripheral blood. The TCR sequence derives from a woman between 50 and 59 years old with COVID-19, enrolled during active disease. The J gene is TRBJ2-7, the V gene TRBV5-6; 8 nucleotides agree with TRBD2. CDR3 residues: CASSSPLSGGLDEQYF. The DNA of the CDR3 is TGTGCCAGCAGCTCCCCACTAAGCGGGGGTCTGGACGAGCAGTACTTC.